Below, one T cell receptor beta chain is given with its context. The use of a sample-barcoded 5' primer and a J-beta primer mix characterized a second PCR of roughly 7 to 12 cycles. TCRdb processed the 5' RACE reads anew with MiXCR; each CDR3 protein has one entry. The sample shows approximately 800,000 distinct CDR3 sequences, roughly 56% of them seen only once. The record originates from a study of blood T cells in healthy people across ages. The CDR3 is 15 residues long. Germline trimming cut 4 bases from V and 8 bases from J; bases unmatched to any gene: 14. V gene TRBV12-3 or TRBV12-4 combines with J gene TRBJ2-7; 7 bases align to TRBD2. This TCR was sampled from a man between 35 and 55 years old in good health. Sample: blood. The CDR3 loop is CASSSRGLEPRQQYF. The CDR3 coding sequence is TGTGCCAGCAGTTCCAGAGGACTAGAACCACGACAGCAGTACTTC.